This T cell receptor beta chain derives from a study of identical twins. Study observations and caveats: Beta clonotypes that were abundant in cord blood contained fewer insertions, a pattern absent from memory repertoires.

This clonotype was detected many times. Its specificity is not known. CDR1 is SQVTM and CDR2 is ANQGSEA in the germline V gene. The CDR3 loop spans 15 amino acids. The V segment lost 7 bases and the J segment 2 bases; nucleotides outside the gene matches: 10. TCRdb processed the 5' RACE reads anew with MiXCR; each CDR3 protein has one entry. The sample holds over 200,000 distinct CDR3 sequences, roughly a tenth seen once. Sequencing input: memory T cells sorted from blood. V is TRBV29-1 and J is TRBJ2-3; 9 bases are a match to TRBD1. The sequence was collected from a man between 50 and 59 years old in good health. The CDR3 DNA reads TGCAGCGGCAGAACCGGGACAGGGTTCACAGATACGCAGTATTTT. Protein sequence: CSGRTGTGFTDTQYF.